The present TCR beta chain was sequenced within a study of blood T cell repertoires in COVID-19 (TCRdb year 2020). About the full investigation: Samples from collaborators originated in the United States, Italy and Spain and spanned both the acute and convalescent phases of COVID-19. The prospective study material was composed of cDNA or gDNA derived from T cells, B-cell-depleted T cells, or PBMCs. Where HLA class I and class II types were available, the types were taken from metadata supplied by the sample provider, not from assay-based typing. Samples were obtained from the ongoing ImmuneRACE study (first 160 participants) and from 950 to 1,500 subjects provided by 6 global collaborators. The repertoires were released in a freely available public database intended as a resource for research on the immune response to SARS-CoV-2. Deeply sampled blood TCRbeta repertoires from subjects exposed to, actively infected with, or recovered from COVID-19 were included in the dataset. The sample metadata nearly always contained a de-identified subject ID, COVID-19 status, age in years and sex. What the research found in general, with its limitations: The quantity of clinical and demographic metadata differed by source and by participant and was supplied without curation.

TCRbeta CDR3 regions were amplified from genomic DNA using the immunoSEQ Assay, a bias-controlled multiplex PCR. The study's own analysis went as follows. The number of nucleated cells in each sample was estimated from the amplification of reference gene primers within the assay. Sequence reads were collapsed and filtered to measure the absolute abundance of every unique TCRbeta CDR3 rearrangement. For each sample, productive Simpson clonality was calculated by taking the square root of Simpson's diversity index across productive rearrangements. Drawn from immuneACCESS, this table holds only the in-frame rearrangements with V and J called that TCRdb kept. Clones are partly lost; checked studies trace under half to an unresolved V gene and leave the rest unexplained. Clone size and the V and J calls come from that table; the DNA yielded D and trimming. Here the sample has around 140,000 clones; roughly 88% occur a single time. Of the sample, roughly 1.9% falls within the top ten clones.

Whole blood was collected in K2EDTA tubes by collaborating institutions according to the institutions' own protocols. For TCRbeta analysis, collaborators shipped samples as frozen whole blood, isolated PBMCs, or DNA extracted from either of those sample types. V is cut by 4 bases and J by 4 bases, and the space between the germline ends is 26 bases. CDR1 and CDR2, looked up from the germline V gene (reference sequence), are LNHDA and SQIVND. The CDR3 starts with the cysteine, ends with the phenylalanine, and has 19 residues. The DNA shown is the 57-base CDR3, in frame from base 1. Comments on this clone: Its antigen has not been determined. No base-level quality is on record; no much larger clone is a single base apart.

This TCR derives from a man in his 70s with acute or convalescent COVID-19. The chain couples TRBV19 to TRBJ2-1; possibly the D gene is TRBD2, per 6 matching bases. The source material was peripheral blood. The DNA sequence is as follows: TGTGCCAGTAGTAAGGTCGGGAGCGGGTCTGGGGTACTGTACAATGAGCAGTTCTTC. Translation gives CASSKVGSGSGVLYNEQFF. Where the CDR3 stops, the reference TRBV19 and TRBJ2-1 genes take over; the full variable domain is DGGITQSPKYLFRKEGQNVTLSCEQNLNHDAMYWYRQDPGQGLRLIYYSQIVNDFQKGDIAEGYSVSREKKESFPLTVTSAQKNPTAFYLCASSKVGSGSGVLYNEQFFGPGTRLTVL.